This entry is about one T cell receptor beta chain. Its antigen is undetermined. These data originate in a study of cytomegalovirus exposure and HLA in healthy donors. Notes on the study in general: Immune exposure information available was restricted to CMV serostatus.

PCR employed 60 Vbeta and 13 Jbeta primers. Clones were read by immunoSEQ multiplex PCR, and TCRdb kept only the in-frame ones, dropping some. This repertoire shows about 230,000 clones, around 78% found once; its top ten account for approximately 0.47%. CDR3 size: 12 residues. The V end lost 2 bases, the J end lost 11 bases, and 12 bases lay between the germline ends. Germline CDR1 MNHNY, CDR2 SVGAGI (reference sequence). Input material: PBMCs. The V gene is TRBV6-6, the J gene TRBJ1-1, with D possibly matching TRBD1 (6 bases). This TCR derives from a boy younger than 18 in good health and CMV-seronegative. DNA for the CDR3: TGTGCCAGCAGTTACGGGGGGCGGGGGGCTTTCTTT. This encodes CASSYGGRGAFF.